These 26 T cell receptor beta chains came from one sample sequenced in a study of regulatory T cells in long-lasting Graves disease. Time point meaning: newly diagnosed GD, antithyroid drugs for less than 3 months. There was RNA extracted from PBMCs, and the TCR library was made from it. Construction of TCR beta libraries relied on iRepertoire HTBI primers and on Arm-PCR targeting CDR3 regions. TCRdb re-analysed the multiplex PCR reads in MiXCR, keeping a single row per CDR3 protein. The repertoire consists of 390,000 or so distinct CDR3 sequences, with about an eighth occurring once and the leading ten covering approximately 17%. These same data were also listed under a study on T cells in Graves' hyperthyroidism and ophthalmopathy.

The sequences come from peripheral blood mononuclear cells (PBMCs), collected at new diagnosis, from a patient treated with antithyroid drugs. The receptor source for this set is a woman younger than 35 with Graves disease.

This clonotype was counted a few times. A much larger clone differs by one base, so this may be a read error. This rearrangement joins TRBV6-1 to TRBJ2-7; 9 bases are a match to TRBD1. The length of the CDR3 is 13 residues. Germline lookup yields CDR1 MNHNS and CDR2 SASEGT. J gave up 7 bases and V 8 bases, and 9 bases lay outside the gene matches. The CDR3 protein is CASCIDRGVEQYF. CDR3 coding DNA: TGTGCCAGCTGTATCGACAGGGGGGTTGAGCAGTACTTC.

About this clonotype: A much larger clone lies one base from this, so it may be a read error. The chain combines TRBV20-1 with TRBJ2-1; D not certain. Germline V gene data show CDR1 as DFQATT and CDR2 as SNEGSKA (reference sequence). The CDR3 has 10 residues. The CDR3 loop is CSASWNGQFF. CDR3 nucleotide sequence: TGCAGTGCTAGTTGGAATGGGCAGTTCTTC.

This clonotype was detected only a few times. With a much larger clone just one base away, this may be a read error. CDR3 DNA: TGTGTCAGCAGCCTTCTAGCGGGGGGATTCAATGAGCAGTTCTTC. It is translated as CVSSLLAGGFNEQFF. This sequence joins TRBV11-2 and TRBJ2-1, with 11 bases lining up with TRBD2. Germline V lookup: CDR1 SGHAT, CDR2 FQNNGV. CDR3 size: 15 residues.

The V gene is TRBV30, the J gene TRBJ1-3; the D is unclear. Germline CDR1 reads GTSNPN; CDR2 reads SVGIG (reference sequence). The CDR3 extends over 14 amino acids. The germline V and J ends were trimmed by 2 bases and 0 bases, with 8 bases remaining between them. Here the CDR3 DNA reads TGTGCCTGGAGTCCCGGGATCTCTGGAAACACCATATATTTT. Residues: CAWSPGISGNTIYF.

On this clonotype itself: At one end, the junction sequence differs from germline, possibly due to a read error. The genes are TRBV6-2 or TRBV6-3 and TRBJ1-1, with TRBD1 matching 7 bases. CDR1 is MNHEY, CDR2 SVGEGT, per germline. The CDR3 extends over 15 amino acids. CDR3 nucleotide sequence: TGTACCAGCAGGGCTGAGGGGGCGCGACGCACTGAAGCTTTCTTT. It is translated as CTSRAEGARRTEAFF.

This clonotype was counted ten times or more. The chain is built from TRBV28 and TRBJ1-5; D gene unclear. This CDR3 region has 14 residues. Per germline, CDR1 MDHEN and CDR2 SYDVKM. Deletions cut 1 base from V and 1 base from J, with 5 bases between. The CDR3 here is CASSLYQSNQPQHF. CDR3 sequence (DNA): TGTGCCAGCAGTTTATATCAGAGCAATCAGCCCCAGCATTTT.

This clonotype has ten or more counts. CDR3 sequence reads: CASSSTGLAGVPYNEQFF. The CDR3 DNA follows: TGTGCCAGCAGCTCAACTGGACTAGCGGGAGTTCCCTACAATGAGCAGTTCTTC. V and J are TRBV9 and TRBJ2-1; 13 nucleotides line up with TRBD2. Germline V CDR1 and CDR2: SGDLS, YYNGEE. The CDR3 contains 18 residues. V lost 4 bases and J lost 2; bases outside the gene matches: 9.

This clonotype was found many times. Germline is not matched at one junction end, which may reflect a read error. The chain joins TRBV5-1 to TRBJ1-4, with TRBD1 identical over 7 bases. The length of the CDR3 is 14 residues. Germline loops: CDR1 SGHRS, CDR2 YFSETQ. CDR3 bases: TGCGCCAGCAGATTGGGACAGCCTAATGAAAAACTGTTTTTT. This encodes CASRLGQPNEKLFF.

This clonotype was recorded many times. The chain links TRBV10-2 to TRBJ2-5; weak D call: TRBD1 (5 bases). The CDR3 is 14 amino acids. V lost 2 bases, J lost 2 bases, and 9 bases lay in between. Germline V lookup: CDR1 WSHSY, CDR2 SAAADI. The DNA for the CDR3 is TGCGCCAGCAGTGAGGCAGGGAAACAAGAGACCCAGTACTTC. Its protein product is CASSEAGKQETQYF.

This clonotype was found many times. The chain carries TRBV28 and TRBJ2-4, with no clear D. CDR3 length: 15 residues. Germline V gene data show CDR1 as MDHEN and CDR2 as SYDVKM. Between the trimmed V and J ends, which lost 3 bases and 0 bases, there was a span of 9 bases. The CDR3, as DNA: TGTGCCAGCAGTTTTGGGCCTCTAGCCAAAAACATTCAGTACTTC. Translated: CASSFGPLAKNIQYF.

A few counts support this clonotype. V and J are TRBV12-3 or TRBV12-4 and TRBJ2-2; D gene uncertain. This CDR3 comprises 12 residues. V was trimmed by 5 bases and J by 3 bases, leaving 4 bases between them. CDR3 in DNA: TGTGCCAGCAGTCACGACACCGGGGAGCTGTTTTTT. Protein: CASSHDTGELFF.

CDR3 sequence: CASSPFSLVSGANVLTF. In DNA form, the CDR3 reads TGTGCCAGCAGCCCCTTCTCTTTGGTCTCCGGGGCCAACGTCCTGACTTTC. V is TRBV7-8 and J is TRBJ2-6, with D unclear. Per the germline V gene, CDR1 is SGHVS and CDR2 is FQNEAQ. CDR3 length: 17 residues. V shed 5 bases and J shed 4 bases, with 18 bases lying between them.

The chain employs TRBV12-5 and TRBJ1-1; 8 bases map to TRBD1. The CDR3 has 15 amino acids. Germline CDR1 reads LGHNT; CDR2 reads FRNRAP. Unmatched junction bases numbered 8, after V lost 4 bases and J lost 4 bases. Here the CDR3 reads CASGWTRGRVTEAFF. The CDR3 DNA reads TGTGCTAGTGGTTGGACCAGGGGGCGGGTCACTGAAGCTTTCTTT.

This clonotype has a count of ten or more. The genes are TRBV28 and TRBJ2-1; D possibly corresponds to TRBD2 (6 bases). The germline V gene encodes CDR1 MDHEN and CDR2 SYDVKM. V lost 4 bases to trimming and J lost 8 bases, with 21 bases between them. The CDR3 extends over 16 amino acids. The CDR3 reads CASSSPSVPRPDEQFF. The CDR3 DNA reads as TGTGCCAGCAGTTCACCTAGCGTTCCTCGCCCGGATGAGCAGTTCTTC.

This clonotype was seen many times. The chain has TRBV20-1 and TRBJ1-1, with D tentatively TRBD1 (5 bases). CDR1 and CDR2 from the germline V gene are DFQATT and SNEGSKA (reference sequence). V was cut by 5 bases and J by 0 bases, with 16 bases left in between. The CDR3 totals 15 residues. This CDR3 reads CSAFRGPRVNTEAFF. The CDR3 DNA reads TGCAGTGCTTTTAGGGGACCCAGAGTGAACACTGAAGCTTTCTTT.

This clonotype occurred many times. The rearrangement joins TRBV4-3 to TRBJ1-2, with a tentative D call TRBD1 (6 bases). The germline V gene has CDR1 LGHNA and CDR2 YSLEER. CDR3 size: 13 residues. The V gene lost 4 bases and the J gene lost 3 bases, with 9 bases spanning the gap. The CDR3 protein is CASSRAGDYGYTF. For the CDR3, the DNA is TGCGCCAGCAGCCGGGCAGGGGACTATGGCTACACCTTC.

This clonotype was recorded a few times. This sequence joins TRBV15 and TRBJ1-5, with D possibly TRBD1 on 5 matching bases. This CDR3 is built from 16 residues. The germline CDR1 and CDR2 sequences are LNHNV and YYDKDF (reference sequence). Trimming cost V 5 bases and J 1 base, with 15 bases left between them. In DNA form, the CDR3 reads TGTGCCACCAGCCAAGGGGTAGTAATCAGCAATCAGCCCCAGCATTTT. This codes for CATSQGVVISNQPQHF.

The table lists this clonotype with many counts. This rearrangement joins TRBV7-2 to TRBJ1-2, with TRBD1 matching 9 bases. V lost 6 bases to trimming and J lost 4 bases; unmatched junction nucleotides: 15. Germline CDR1 is SGHTA and CDR2 is FQGNSA. The CDR3 is 17 residues long. This CDR3 is CASRLRTGDDGFYGYTF. CDR3 nucleotides: TGTGCCAGCAGACTCCGGACAGGGGATGACGGGTTCTATGGCTACACCTTC.

This clonotype occurred many times. This chain links TRBV24-1 with TRBJ2-1; tentative D call: TRBD2 (5 bases). The V gene's germline CDR1 is KGHDR and CDR2 SFDVKD. Trimming cost V 7 bases and J 8 bases, with 8 bases left between them. The CDR3 spans 11 residues. The CDR3, as DNA: TGTGCCACCAGGGAGGCGGATGAGCAGTTCTTC. It encodes CATREADEQFF.

In this sample, this clonotype turned up a few times. This rearrangement joins TRBV6-2 or TRBV6-3 to TRBJ1-2; 8 nucleotides match TRBD1. Germline trimming cut 2 bases from V and 10 bases from J; bases unmatched to any gene: 6. The CDR3 runs to 13 residues. Germline CDR1 is MNHEY and CDR2 is SVGEGT. CDR3: CASSYTRQGIYTF. The CDR3 bases are TGTGCCAGCAGTTACACTCGACAGGGGATCTACACCTTC.

This clonotype was observed many times. J is TRBJ1-2 and V is TRBV20-1; D may be TRBD1 (5 bases). Trimming cost V 3 bases and J 7 bases, with 21 bases left between them. Germline CDR1 DFQATT, CDR2 SNEGSKA (reference sequence). This CDR3 has 15 amino acids. CDR3 in amino acids: CSARGPAGYRSGYTF. The CDR3 DNA is TGCAGTGCTAGGGGTCCGGCAGGGTATCGTAGTGGCTACACCTTC.

As for this clonotype: This likely traces to a read error, being one base from a far larger clone. This chain connects TRBV11-2 to TRBJ2-5; 7 positions agree with TRBD1. The end of the DNA aligns better with TRBJ2-7, so the J call may be wrong. Germline V lookup: CDR1 SGHAT, CDR2 FQNNGV. CDR3 size: 12 residues. The CDR3 DNA follows: TGTGCCACGGGACAGCGAAGGCACGAGCAGTACTTC. This encodes CATGQRRHEQYF.

This clonotype was detected ten times or more. The rearrangement links TRBV18 to TRBJ2-7; TRBD1 matches at 8 bases. This CDR3 has 14 amino acids. CDR1 and CDR2 (germline): KGHSH, LQKENI. The V and J ends lost 5 bases and 6 bases, in that order; junction bases with no gene match: 9. The CDR3 is CASSSSLQGVEQYF. The CDR3 coding sequence is TGTGCCAGCTCATCCTCGTTACAGGGGGTCGAGCAGTACTTC.

This clonotype was seen ten or more times. The chain is built from TRBV30 and TRBJ2-5; the D is unclear. This CDR3 has 11 residues. Germline V gives CDR1 GTSNPN, CDR2 SVGIG (reference sequence). V was shortened by 2 bases and J by 5 bases, with 6 bases between the two germline ends. The CDR3 loop is CAWSLIETQYF. The CDR3 nucleotides are TGTGCCTGGAGTCTAATCGAGACCCAGTACTTC.

This clonotype came up a few times. V and J are TRBV2 and TRBJ1-1; 7 bases align to TRBD1. The V gene end was trimmed by 6 bases and the J gene end by 2 bases; junction bases not matched to a gene: 9. The CDR3 has 15 amino acids. In germline, CDR1 is SNHLY, CDR2 FYNNEI. CDR3 DNA: TGTGCCAGCAGACACAGGACAGGCGCAAACACTGAAGCTTTCTTT. This sequence encodes CASRHRTGANTEAFF.

This clonotype was observed at least ten times. This chain's CDR3 is CASSLHQGWDSPLHF. The DNA for the CDR3 is TGTGCCAGCAGCTTACACCAGGGTTGGGACTCACCCCTCCACTTT. The chain uses TRBV11-2 and TRBJ1-6; TRBD1 might be the D (5 bases). Trimming cost V 2 bases and J 10 bases, with 15 bases left between them. Germline values: CDR1 SGHAT, CDR2 FQNNGV. This CDR3 region has 15 residues.